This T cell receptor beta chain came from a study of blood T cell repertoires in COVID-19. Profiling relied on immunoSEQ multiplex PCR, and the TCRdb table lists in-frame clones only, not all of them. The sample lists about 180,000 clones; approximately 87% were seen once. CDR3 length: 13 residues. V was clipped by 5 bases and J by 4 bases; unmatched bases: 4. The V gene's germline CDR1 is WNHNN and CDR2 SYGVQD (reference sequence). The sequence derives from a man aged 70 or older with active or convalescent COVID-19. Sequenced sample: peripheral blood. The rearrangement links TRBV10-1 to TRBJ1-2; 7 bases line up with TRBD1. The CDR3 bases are TGCGCCAGCAGTCGGGACAGAGTCTATGGCTACACCTTC. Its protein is CASSRDRVYGYTF.